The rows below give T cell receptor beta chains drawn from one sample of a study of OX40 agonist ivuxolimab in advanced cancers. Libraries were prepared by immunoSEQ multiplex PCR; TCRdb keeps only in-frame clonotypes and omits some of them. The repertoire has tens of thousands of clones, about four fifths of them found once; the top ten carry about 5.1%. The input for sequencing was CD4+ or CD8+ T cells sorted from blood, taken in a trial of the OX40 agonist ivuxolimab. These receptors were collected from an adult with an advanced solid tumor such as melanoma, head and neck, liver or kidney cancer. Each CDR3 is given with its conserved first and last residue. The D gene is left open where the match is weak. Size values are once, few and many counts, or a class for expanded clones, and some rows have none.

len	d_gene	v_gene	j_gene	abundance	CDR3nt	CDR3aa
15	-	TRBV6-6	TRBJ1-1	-	TGTGCCAGCAGTTACTCAGGGGGGCGCAGCACTGAAGCTTTCTTT	CASSYSGGRSTEAFF
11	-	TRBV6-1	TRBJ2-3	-	TGTGCCAGCAGTGACGTAGATACGCAGTATTTT	CASSDVDTQYF
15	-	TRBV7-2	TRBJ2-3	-	TGTGCCAGCAGCTTAAGGGTTTTTAGCACAGATACGCAGTATTTT	CASSLRVFSTDTQYF
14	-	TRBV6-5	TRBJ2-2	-	TGTGCCAGCAGTGAACAGGGGAACACCGGGGAGCTGTTTTTT	CASSEQGNTGELFF
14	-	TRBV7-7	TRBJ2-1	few	TGTGCTAGCAGCATCGGGACGGGGACCAATGAGCAGTTCTTC	CASSIGTGTNEQFF
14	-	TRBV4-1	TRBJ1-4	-	TGCGCCAGCAGCCATCCACAGGGAGTTGAAAAACTGTTTTTT	CASSHPQGVEKLFF
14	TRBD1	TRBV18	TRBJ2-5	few	TGTGCCAGCTCCCTCACAGGGGGCTGGGAGACCCAGTACTTC	CASSLTGGWETQYF
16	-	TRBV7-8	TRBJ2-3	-	TGTGCCAGCAGCTTAGACCTCCGGCCCCCGGAGGATACGCAGTATTTT	CASSLDLRPPEDTQYF
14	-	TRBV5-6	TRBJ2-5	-	TGTGCCAGCAGCTTGCGGGGTTTCCAAGAGACCCAGTACTTC	CASSLRGFQETQYF
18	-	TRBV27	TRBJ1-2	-	TGTGCCAGCAGTTCGTCTTGGGGGGTGGGGGGCCGGGCCTATGGCTACACCTTC	CASSSSWGVGGRAYGYTF
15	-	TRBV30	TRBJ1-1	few	TGTGCCTGGAGTGTATTTGGACATATGAACACTGAAGCTTTCTTT	CAWSVFGHMNTEAFF
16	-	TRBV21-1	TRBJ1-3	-	TGTGCCAGCAGCACCTCTATACAGGGGCCAGGAAACACCATATATTTT	CASSTSIQGPGNTIYF
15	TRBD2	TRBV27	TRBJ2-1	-	TGTGCCAGCAGTCCACAGCGGGAGGGTTACAATGAGCAGTTCTTC	CASSPQREGYNEQFF
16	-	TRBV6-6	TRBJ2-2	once	TGTGCCAGCAGTTACTCGTATAGGACAGTCACCGGGGAGCTGTTTTTT	CASSYSYRTVTGELFF
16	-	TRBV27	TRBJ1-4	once	TGTGCCAGCAGCTATGCCGGGAGGAGGGCTAATGAAAAACTGTTTTTT	CASSYAGRRANEKLFF
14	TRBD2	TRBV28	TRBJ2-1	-	TGTGCCAGCAGTTTTGACGGGAGGTCGAATGAGCAGTTCTTC	CASSFDGRSNEQFF
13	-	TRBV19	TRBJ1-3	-	TGTGCCACCACCCAGGGGTCTGGAAACACCATATATTTT	CATTQGSGNTIYF
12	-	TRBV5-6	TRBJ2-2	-	TGTGCCAGCAGCTTGGGAAAGGGGGAGCTGTTTTTT	CASSLGKGELFF
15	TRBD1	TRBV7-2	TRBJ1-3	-	TGTGCCAGCAGACCGACAGGGGCGGCTGGAAACACCATATATTTT	CASRPTGAAGNTIYF
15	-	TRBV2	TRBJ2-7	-	TGTGCCAGCGGGTTGGGCCTGACAGGCTCCTACGAGCAGTACTTC	CASGLGLTGSYEQYF
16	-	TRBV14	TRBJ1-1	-	TGTGCCAGCAGCCAAGTTATGCCTGCTAGGTTTGCTGAAGCTTTCTTT	CASSQVMPARFAEAFF
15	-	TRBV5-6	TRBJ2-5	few	TGTGCCAGAGGGGGCCTGCTAGCGATTAAGGAGACCCAGTACTTC	CARGGLLAIKETQYF
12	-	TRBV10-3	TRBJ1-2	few	TGTGCCATCAGTGAGTCGGTGGGAGGCTACACCTTC	CAISESVGGYTF
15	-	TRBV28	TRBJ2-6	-	TGTGCCAGCAGTTATGGAGGGTCAGGGGCCAACGTCCTGACTTTC	CASSYGGSGANVLTF
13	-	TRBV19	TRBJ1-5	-	TGTGCCAGTAGTATGGGAGGGGGACAGCCCCAGCATTTT	CASSMGGGQPQHF
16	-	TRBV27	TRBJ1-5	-	TGTGCCAGCAGTTTAAGGGCTTCAGGCGGCAATCAGCCCCAGCATTTT	CASSLRASGGNQPQHF
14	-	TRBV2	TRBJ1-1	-	TGTGCCAGCAGCGGGGAATTCAGTAGTGAGAAAGCTTTCTTT	CASSGEFSSEKAFF
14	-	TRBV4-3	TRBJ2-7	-	TGCGCCAGCAGCCCCCACCAAGAAACTGGGGAGCAGTACTTC	CASSPHQETGEQYF
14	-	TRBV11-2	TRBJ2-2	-	TGTGCCAGCAGTCCCCGGGGGAACACCGGGGAGCTGTTTTTT	CASSPRGNTGELFF
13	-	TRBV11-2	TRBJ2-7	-	TGTGCCAGCAGCTTCCTTCTGGCCTACGAGCAGTACTTC	CASSFLLAYEQYF
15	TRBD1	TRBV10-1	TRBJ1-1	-	TGCGCCAGCAGTGAGTTGGGACAGGGGGCGGTTGAAGCTTTCTTT	CASSELGQGAVEAFF
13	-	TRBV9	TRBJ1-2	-	TGTGCCAGCAGCGTAGGACCGAAGGGGGATAACACCTTC	CASSVGPKGDNTF
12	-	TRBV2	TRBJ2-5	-	TGTGCCAGCAGTGAAATTTTGGAGACCCAGTACTTC	CASSEILETQYF
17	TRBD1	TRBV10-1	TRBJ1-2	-	TGCGCCAGCAGCAAAATGATGCGGGACAGGGGACGCTATGGCTACACCTTC	CASSKMMRDRGRYGYTF
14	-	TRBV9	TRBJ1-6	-	TGTGCCAGCAGCTCTAGCAGGGAAATTTCACCCCTCCACTTT	CASSSSREISPLHF
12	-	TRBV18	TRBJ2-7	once	TGTGCCAGCTCCCTGACTACCTACGAGCAGTACTTC	CASSLTTYEQYF
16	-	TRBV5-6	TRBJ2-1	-	TGTGCCAGCAGCTTAGAATTGGGGGAGATCTACAATGAGCAGTTCTTC	CASSLELGEIYNEQFF
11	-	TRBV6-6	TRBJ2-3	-	TGTGCCAGCCTCCTAGCAGATACGCAGTATTTT	CASLLADTQYF
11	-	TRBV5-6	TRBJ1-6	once	TGTGCCAGCAGCTTGGGTTCACCCCTCCACTTT	CASSLGSPLHF
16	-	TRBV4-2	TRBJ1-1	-	TGTGCCAGCAGCTTAGCGTTACAGGCAGGGCGGTCGGAAGCTTTCTTT	CASSLALQAGRSEAFF
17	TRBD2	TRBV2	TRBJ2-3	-	TGTGCCAGCGCCCCGAGGCGTGGGACTAGCGCCACAGATACGCAGTATTTT	CASAPRRGTSATDTQYF
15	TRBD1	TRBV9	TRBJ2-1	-	TGTGCCAGCAGCCTCGGACAGGGGGCCTACAATGAGCAGTTCTTC	CASSLGQGAYNEQFF
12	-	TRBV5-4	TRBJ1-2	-	TGTGCCGCTGGAGGGGCAGCGGATGGCTACACCTTC	CAAGGAADGYTF
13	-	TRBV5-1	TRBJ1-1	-	TGCGCCAGCAGCTTAAGCGGACTCGCTGAAGCTTTCTTT	CASSLSGLAEAFF
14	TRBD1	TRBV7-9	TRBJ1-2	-	TGTGCCAGCAGCTCTTCGACAGGGACCTATGGCTACACCTTC	CASSSSTGTYGYTF
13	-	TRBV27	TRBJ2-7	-	TGTGCCAGCAGTTTCACAGGAACCTACGAGCAGTACTTC	CASSFTGTYEQYF
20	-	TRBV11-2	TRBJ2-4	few	TGTGCCAGCAGCTTAGAGGGGGCGACGGTAGCAAACTTAGCCAAAAACATTCAGTACTTC	CASSLEGATVANLAKNIQYF
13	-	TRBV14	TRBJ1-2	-	TGTGCCAGCAGCCAAGGAAGGGTTGGCGGCTACACCTTC	CASSQGRVGGYTF
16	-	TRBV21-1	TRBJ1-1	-	TGTGCCAGCACCCCATCGGGGAATTCCAGGAACACTGAAGCTTTCTTT	CASTPSGNSRNTEAFF
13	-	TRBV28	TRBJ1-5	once	TGTGCCAGCAACAATGGGGGGGGTCAGCCCCAGCATTTT	CASNNGGGQPQHF
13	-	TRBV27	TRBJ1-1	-	TGTGCCAGCGGCCACAGGGAGTACACTGAAGCTTTCTTT	CASGHREYTEAFF
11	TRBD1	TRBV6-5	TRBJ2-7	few	TGTGCCAGCACCATAGACAGGGTACAGTACTTC	CASTIDRVQYF